A selection of T cell receptor beta chains follows, all from one sample in a study of shared clonotypes between healthy human individuals. Generated by immunoSEQ multiplex PCR, the TCRdb table keeps only in-frame clones and is missing some. The table has 740,000 or so clones, roughly 72% seen once. The sample was memory CD4+ T cells sorted from blood. These receptors originate from a woman younger than 45 in good health. Both conserved end residues are part of each CDR3. D genes are given only for firm matches. Only some rows state a clone size, as once, few, many or a class for expanded clones.

v_gene: TRBV6-5
j_gene: TRBJ2-7
abundance: few
d_gene: NA
CDR3nt: TGTGCCAGCAGTGCACGACTAGAGCCCGACTACGAGCAGTACTTC
CDR3aa: CASSARLEPDYEQYF

v_gene: TRBV27
j_gene: TRBJ2-2
abundance: NA
d_gene: NA
CDR3nt: TGTGCCAGCAGTTCCTCGAACACCGGGGAGCTGTTTTTT
CDR3aa: CASSSSNTGELFF

v_gene: TRBV28
j_gene: TRBJ1-2
abundance: NA
d_gene: NA
CDR3nt: TGTGCCAGCAGTTCTGGACCAAGCTATGGCTACACCTTC
CDR3aa: CASSSGPSYGYTF

v_gene: TRBV19
j_gene: TRBJ2-6
abundance: NA
d_gene: NA
CDR3nt: TGTGCCAGTACCCGGACAGTCAGCTCTGGGGCCAACGTCCTGACTTTC
CDR3aa: CASTRTVSSGANVLTF

v_gene: TRBV7-2
j_gene: TRBJ2-1
abundance: few
d_gene: NA
CDR3nt: TGTGCCAGCAGCCCCCAAAGAGACTCGTACAATGAGCAGTTCTTC
CDR3aa: CASSPQRDSYNEQFF

v_gene: TRBV30
j_gene: TRBJ2-1
abundance: NA
d_gene: TRBD1
CDR3nt: TGTGCCTGGAGTCACCCGACAGGGGAATACAATGAGCAGTTCTTC
CDR3aa: CAWSHPTGEYNEQFF

v_gene: TRBV5-1
j_gene: TRBJ1-3
abundance: NA
d_gene: NA
CDR3nt: TGCGCCAGCATGGCAGGGACGAACTCTGGAAACACCATATATTTT
CDR3aa: CASMAGTNSGNTIYF

v_gene: TRBV7-9
j_gene: TRBJ2-7
abundance: NA
d_gene: NA
CDR3nt: TGTGCCAGCAGCCCAAGGGGCAGCTCCTACGAGCAGTACTTC
CDR3aa: CASSPRGSSYEQYF

v_gene: TRBV5-1
j_gene: TRBJ1-4
abundance: NA
d_gene: NA
CDR3nt: TGCGCCAGCAGCTTGGGACATCCAACTAATGAAAAACTGTTTTTT
CDR3aa: CASSLGHPTNEKLFF

v_gene: TRBV5-6
j_gene: TRBJ1-1
abundance: NA
d_gene: NA
CDR3nt: TGTGCCAGCAGAAGCAGGAGGAGGGCTGAAGCTTTCTTT
CDR3aa: CASRSRRRAEAFF

v_gene: TRBV4-2
j_gene: TRBJ1-4
abundance: once
d_gene: TRBD1
CDR3nt: TGTGCCAGCAGCCAACTCTCTCCGGGACAGGGAAATGAAAAACTGTTTTTT
CDR3aa: CASSQLSPGQGNEKLFF

v_gene: TRBV28
j_gene: TRBJ1-2
abundance: once
d_gene: TRBD1
CDR3nt: TGTGCCAGCAGTTCGATGGGCGTGCCGGGACAGGGGGCCGTGGGCTACACCTTC
CDR3aa: CASSSMGVPGQGAVGYTF

v_gene: TRBV28
j_gene: TRBJ1-5
abundance: NA
d_gene: NA
CDR3nt: TGTGCCAGCAGTTCCCTCGGGACATCCTTCTATAGCAATCAGCCCCAGCATTTT
CDR3aa: CASSSLGTSFYSNQPQHF

v_gene: TRBV7-7
j_gene: TRBJ1-5
abundance: few
d_gene: NA
CDR3nt: TGTGCCAGCAGCAGTGCTGAAGGACAGCCCCAGCATTTT
CDR3aa: CASSSAEGQPQHF

v_gene: TRBV18
j_gene: TRBJ2-1
abundance: NA
d_gene: TRBD1
CDR3nt: TGTGCCAGCTCACCCGGGACAGATCCCTACAATGAGCAGTTCTTC
CDR3aa: CASSPGTDPYNEQFF

v_gene: TRBV11-2
j_gene: TRBJ2-7
abundance: once
d_gene: NA
CDR3nt: TGTGCCAGCAGCTCGACGACGGGAGTTGAGCAGTACTTC
CDR3aa: CASSSTTGVEQYF

v_gene: TRBV7-5
j_gene: TRBJ1-5
abundance: NA
d_gene: NA
CDR3nt: TGTGTCAGAAGCCCGACGGTTAATCAGCCCCAGCATTTT
CDR3aa: CVRSPTVNQPQHF

v_gene: TRBV9
j_gene: TRBJ2-4
abundance: few
d_gene: TRBD1
CDR3nt: TGTGCCAGCAGCATCACCGGGGACAGGGCGGTTCAGTACTTC
CDR3aa: CASSITGDRAVQYF

v_gene: TRBV5-4
j_gene: TRBJ1-2
abundance: NA
d_gene: TRBD1
CDR3nt: TGTGCCAGCAGCCCCTTTGACAGGGGGCTGGGCTATGGCTACACCTTC
CDR3aa: CASSPFDRGLGYGYTF

v_gene: TRBV5-5
j_gene: TRBJ2-7
abundance: NA
d_gene: NA
CDR3nt: TGTGCCAGCAGCTTTAATTACGAGCAGTACTTC
CDR3aa: CASSFNYEQYF

v_gene: TRBV6-5
j_gene: TRBJ2-5
abundance: NA
d_gene: NA
CDR3nt: TGTGCCAGCAGTTACGTCATGAGCCAAGAGACCCAGTACTTC
CDR3aa: CASSYVMSQETQYF

v_gene: TRBV2
j_gene: TRBJ1-5
abundance: once
d_gene: NA
CDR3nt: TGTGCCAGCAGATCCAGGGGAGGCAATCAGCCCCAGCATTTT
CDR3aa: CASRSRGGNQPQHF

v_gene: TRBV6-5
j_gene: TRBJ1-1
abundance: once
d_gene: NA
CDR3nt: TGTGCCAGCAGTTACCTTGGGGCTGAAGCTTTCTTT
CDR3aa: CASSYLGAEAFF

v_gene: TRBV27
j_gene: TRBJ2-7
abundance: NA
d_gene: NA
CDR3nt: TGTGCCAGCAGGGAGGGCGGGCGAAACGAGCAGTACTTC
CDR3aa: CASREGGRNEQYF

v_gene: TRBV11-3
j_gene: TRBJ1-5
abundance: NA
d_gene: TRBD1
CDR3nt: TGTGCCAGCAGCTCCGGACAGGGGGTGGTTATAATTACGAATCAGCCCCAGCATTTT
CDR3aa: CASSSGQGVVIITNQPQHF

v_gene: TRBV5-4
j_gene: TRBJ2-5
abundance: NA
d_gene: TRBD2
CDR3nt: TGTGCCAGCAGCTTGAGTGGTAGCGGGAGGGTGCAAGAGACCCAGTACTTC
CDR3aa: CASSLSGSGRVQETQYF

v_gene: TRBV6-1
j_gene: TRBJ2-5
abundance: NA
d_gene: NA
CDR3nt: TGTGCCAGCAGTGAAATGTTCAGTTCCCAAGAGACCCAGTACTTC
CDR3aa: CASSEMFSSQETQYF

v_gene: TRBV5-1
j_gene: TRBJ2-2
abundance: NA
d_gene: TRBD2
CDR3nt: TGCGCCAGCAGATGGTCTAGCGGAACCGGGGAGCTGTTTTTT
CDR3aa: CASRWSSGTGELFF

v_gene: TRBV5-1
j_gene: TRBJ1-1
abundance: NA
d_gene: NA
CDR3nt: TGCGCCAGCAGCAGATCGTACTTGAACACTGAAGCTTTCTTT
CDR3aa: CASSRSYLNTEAFF

v_gene: TRBV27
j_gene: TRBJ1-2
abundance: NA
d_gene: TRBD1
CDR3nt: TGTGCCAGCCCCGACAGGGGGGACGGCTACACCTTC
CDR3aa: CASPDRGDGYTF

v_gene: TRBV14
j_gene: TRBJ2-7
abundance: NA
d_gene: NA
CDR3nt: TGTGCCAGCAGCCAACAGGGTTTAGGCGAGCAGTACTTC
CDR3aa: CASSQQGLGEQYF

v_gene: TRBV6-6
j_gene: TRBJ1-5
abundance: few
d_gene: NA
CDR3nt: TGTGCCAGCAGTTACGAAGGCGGAAGGAATCAGCCCCAGCATTTT
CDR3aa: CASSYEGGRNQPQHF

v_gene: TRBV7-9
j_gene: TRBJ2-7
abundance: NA
d_gene: TRBD1
CDR3nt: TGTGCCAGCAGCCCGGGACAGGGGGCCGACGAGCAGTACTTC
CDR3aa: CASSPGQGADEQYF

v_gene: TRBV6-5
j_gene: TRBJ1-5
abundance: NA
d_gene: NA
CDR3nt: TGTGCCAGCAGTCAGAGTGACATAAATCAGCCCCAGCATTTT
CDR3aa: CASSQSDINQPQHF

v_gene: TRBV2
j_gene: TRBJ1-4
abundance: NA
d_gene: NA
CDR3nt: TGTGCCAGCAGTGATACAAGAACGAGTGAAAAACTGTTTTTT
CDR3aa: CASSDTRTSEKLFF

v_gene: TRBV11-2
j_gene: TRBJ2-3
abundance: once
d_gene: TRBD2
CDR3nt: TGTGCCAGCAGAGGCCTAGCGGGAGGCCATACGCAGTATTTT
CDR3aa: CASRGLAGGHTQYF

v_gene: TRBV5-1
j_gene: TRBJ2-1
abundance: NA
d_gene: NA
CDR3nt: TGCGCCAGCAGCTTGGGGTCACTCGCCGAGTCCTACAATGAGCAGTTCTTC
CDR3aa: CASSLGSLAESYNEQFF

v_gene: TRBV5-1
j_gene: TRBJ2-4
abundance: few
d_gene: TRBD1
CDR3nt: TGCGCCAGCAGCTTGGGGGACAGGGACAAAAACATTCAGTACTTC
CDR3aa: CASSLGDRDKNIQYF

v_gene: TRBV28
j_gene: TRBJ2-5
abundance: NA
d_gene: NA
CDR3nt: TGTGCCACCCGGCGGGATCTAGAGACCCAGTACTTC
CDR3aa: CATRRDLETQYF

v_gene: TRBV7-9
j_gene: TRBJ2-7
abundance: few
d_gene: TRBD2
CDR3nt: TGTGCCAGCTCAGGGAGCGGGAGGTCCTACGAGCAGTACTTC
CDR3aa: CASSGSGRSYEQYF